The 23 T cell receptor beta chains below all came from one sample that was sequenced in a study of blood T cell repertoires in COVID-19. Profiled with immunoSEQ multiplex PCR; TCRdb holds only in-frame clones, not every one. This table has around 50,000 clones, less than 85% appearing once. Sequencing was carried out using peripheral blood. The receptor set was obtained from a human donor in a cohort sampled during active COVID-19.

This chain joins TRBV27 and TRBJ2-3, with 8 bases fitting TRBD2. The CDR3 sequence is 15 residues long. V was pared by 5 bases and J by 2 bases, with 6 bases of the junction left unmatched. Germline-derived CDR1 and CDR2 are MNHEY and SMNVEV (reference sequence). The CDR3 DNA reads as TGTGCCAGCAGTACGCGGGGGGCCTCCACAGATACGCAGTATTTT. This codes for CASSTRGASTDTQYF.

The sample holds a few counts of this clone. V is TRBV24-1 and J is TRBJ2-2; 9 bases line up with TRBD2. CDR3 length: 21 residues. With 5 bases clipped from V and 3 bases from J, the junction kept 21 bases outside the gene matches. Per the germline V gene, CDR1 is KGHDR and CDR2 is SFDVKD. The CDR3 reads CATSVNPIALRGGEDTGELFF. The CDR3 DNA follows: TGTGCCACCAGTGTAAATCCGATAGCTCTGCGGGGGGGCGAAGACACCGGGGAGCTGTTTTTT.

The rearrangement joins TRBV11-2 to TRBJ1-2; D remains unclear. The CDR3 extends over 14 amino acids. V lost 1 base and J lost 9, with 15 bases in between. Germline V CDR1 and CDR2: SGHAT, FQNNGV. The CDR3 DNA sequence: TGTGCCAGCAGCTTAGCGACGCTCCCGGGGAGCTACACCTTC. It specifies CASSLATLPGSYTF.

This clone showed up just once. The J gene is TRBJ1-5, the V gene TRBV19, with 7 positions matching TRBD1. The CDR3 runs to 15 residues. The ends lost 3 bases at V and 4 bases at J; junction bases unmatched: 6. The V gene's germline CDR1 is LNHDA and CDR2 SQIVND (reference sequence). The CDR3 is CASSIGDRLNQPQHF. In DNA form, the CDR3 reads TGTGCCAGTAGTATCGGGGACAGACTTAATCAGCCCCAGCATTTT.

J is TRBJ2-6 and V is TRBV6-1; 7 bases map to TRBD2. Trimming cost V 3 bases and J 4 bases; bases outside gene matches: 3. CDR1 and CDR2 from the germline V gene are MNHNS and SASEGT. This CDR3 region has 15 residues. The DNA of the CDR3 is TGTGCCAGCAGTGAGCGGGGGAGAGGGGCCAACGTCCTGACTTTC. Its translation: CASSERGRGANVLTF.

This chain links TRBV19 with TRBJ1-5; 7 bases match TRBD1. Trimming at V came to 6 bases and at J to 4 bases, leaving 9 bases not matched to a gene. Germline CDR1 and CDR2: LNHDA and SQIVND (reference sequence). The CDR3 is 15 residues long. CDR3 sequence: CASSTKQGTNQPQHF. CDR3 nucleotide sequence: TGTGCCAGTAGCACCAAACAGGGGACAAATCAGCCCCAGCATTTT. Variable domain in full (rest from reference TRBV19 and TRBJ1-5): DGGITQSPKYLFRKEGQNVTLSCEQNLNHDAMYWYRQDPGQGLRLIYYSQIVNDFQKGDIAEGYSVSREKKESFPLTVTSAQKNPTAFYLCASSTKQGTNQPQHFGDGTRLSIL.

The genes are TRBV27 and TRBJ2-7; TRBD2 might be the D (7 bases). V dropped 1 base and J dropped 0 bases, with 10 bases sitting between them. The CDR3 has 15 amino acids. The germline CDR1 and CDR2 sequences are MNHEY and SMNVEV (reference sequence). CDR3 coding DNA: TGTGCCAGCAGTTTATGGGGGGGCATCTCCTACGAGCAGTACTTC. It codes for CASSLWGGISYEQYF.

The CDR3: CAARQGATTDTQYF. The CDR3 coding sequence is TGTGCCGCCAGACAGGGGGCGACCACAGATACGCAGTATTTT. This rearrangement joins TRBV10-3 to TRBJ2-3; 10 positions agree with TRBD1. J lost 2 bases, V lost 11 bases, and 7 bases had no gene match. This CDR3 spans 14 amino acids. CDR1 ENHRY and CDR2 SYGVKD come from the germline V gene.

This clone showed up just a few times. The J gene is TRBJ2-2, the V gene TRBV7-2; 8 bases line up with TRBD2. The CDR3 covers 16 residues. Germline-derived CDR1 and CDR2 are SGHTA and FQGNSA. Germline trimming cut 1 base from V and 4 bases from J; bases unmatched to any gene: 5. The CDR3 coding sequence is TGTGCCAGCAGCTTAGTTCCGGGGGGGGCCACCGGGGAGCTGTTTTTT. Its protein is CASSLVPGGATGELFF. Using reference TRBV7-2 and TRBJ2-2 for the parts outside the CDR3, the full variable domain is GAGVSQSPSNKVTEKGKDVELRCDPISGHTALYWYRQSLGQGLEFLIYFQGNSAPDKSGLPSDRFSAERTGGSVSTLTIQRTQQEDSAVYLCASSLVPGGATGELFFGEGSRLTVL.

The chain carries TRBV3-1 (or the pseudogene TRBV3-2) and TRBJ2-2, with a tentative D call TRBD2 (7 bases). CDR3 length: 13 residues. Per the germline V gene, CDR1 is LGHDT and CDR2 is YNNKEL (reference sequence). V dropped 8 bases and J dropped 3 bases, with 10 bases sitting between them. The DNA of the CDR3 is TGTGCCAGCGGGGGGGCTTACACCGGGGAGCTGTTTTTT. Amino acids: CASGGAYTGELFF.

V and J are TRBV9 and TRBJ1-2; D is unresolved. The germline V gene has CDR1 SGDLS and CDR2 YYNGEE. V gave up 0 bases and J gave up 0 bases, with 6 bases separating them. This CDR3 is built from 14 residues. In nucleotides, the CDR3 is TGTGCCAGCAGCGTAGCCCCGGCTAACTATGGCTACACCTTC. Encoded protein: CASSVAPANYGYTF.

The chain is built from TRBV7-9 and TRBJ1-6; 9 bases map to TRBD1. With 3 bases clipped from V and 7 bases from J, the junction kept 1 base outside the gene matches. CDR3 length equals 14 residues. Per the germline V gene, CDR1 is SEHNR and CDR2 is FQNEAQ (reference sequence). The CDR3 here is CASSFGQGNSPLHF. CDR3 DNA: TGTGCCAGCAGCTTCGGACAGGGGAATTCACCCCTCCACTTT.

DNA for the CDR3: TGCAGCGTTGAAGGGGGACAGTTAGGCAAAAACATTCAGTACTTC. Translation: CSVEGGQLGKNIQYF. The gene calls are TRBV29-1 and TRBJ2-4, with 7 bases lining up with TRBD1. CDR3 length: 15 residues. Germline V gene lookup returns CDR1 SQVTM and CDR2 ANQGSEA. Unmatched junction bases numbered 6, after V lost 1 base and J lost 3 bases.

This clone was observed a few times. The rearrangement links TRBV5-5 to TRBJ1-5; no clear D. Germline CDR1 SGHKS, CDR2 YYEKEE (reference sequence). The V end was cut by 1 base, the J end by 5 bases, with 10 bases between. The CDR3 spans 14 residues. Here the CDR3 reads CASSLISSDQPQHF. In DNA form, the CDR3 reads TGTGCCAGCAGCTTGATATCCTCTGATCAGCCCCAGCATTTT. Supplemented by reference TRBV5-5 and TRBJ1-5, the full variable domain reads DAGVTQSPTHLIKTRGQQVTLRCSPISGHKSVSWYQQVLGQGPQFIFQYYEKEERGRGNFPDRFSARQFPNYSSELNVNALLLGDSALYLCASSLISSDQPQHFGDGTRLSIL.

The chain is built from TRBV6-5 and TRBJ2-2; a possible D gene is TRBD1 (6 bases). The V end was cut by 6 bases, the J end by 1 base, with 9 bases between. Germline lookup yields CDR1 MNHEY and CDR2 SVGAGI. The length of the CDR3 is 14 residues. CDR3 in amino acids: CASRDSLNTGELFF. The CDR3 DNA follows: TGTGCCAGCAGGGACAGTCTGAACACCGGGGAGCTGTTTTTT.

The chain links TRBV24-1 to TRBJ2-2; 7 bases fit TRBD1. Germline lookup yields CDR1 KGHDR and CDR2 SFDVKD. This CDR3 contains 12 residues. The CDR3 spells CASGGNTGELFF. The CDR3 DNA sequence: TGTGCTTCAGGGGGAAACACCGGGGAGCTGTTTTTT.

The chain recombines TRBV29-1 with TRBJ1-1; 9 nucleotides match TRBD1. CDR1 SQVTM and CDR2 ANQGSEA come from the germline V gene. V trimming: 5 bases; J trimming: 7 bases; junction bases outside the gene matches: 17. The CDR3 runs to 16 residues. The CDR3 spells CSVQWRTGVYSGEAFF. For the CDR3, the DNA is TGCAGCGTTCAATGGAGGACAGGGGTCTATAGCGGTGAAGCTTTCTTT. Full variable domain (missing parts from reference TRBV29-1 and TRBJ1-1): SAVISQKPSRDICQRGTSLTIQCQVDSQVTMMFWYRQQPGQSLTLIATANQGSEATYESGFVIDKFPISRPNLTFSTLTVSNMSPEDSSIYLCSVQWRTGVYSGEAFFGQGTRLTVV.

This clone is categorized as medium-sized. The rearrangement links TRBV6-2 or TRBV6-3 to TRBJ1-5; 8 bases align to TRBD1. The V gene end was trimmed by 2 bases and the J gene end by 4 bases; junction bases not matched to a gene: 4. CDR3 length equals 15 residues. Germline V gene sequence: CDR1 MNHEY, CDR2 SVGEGT. This CDR3 is CASSYLTGANQPQHF. CDR3 DNA sequence: TGTGCCAGCAGTTACCTGACAGGGGCTAATCAGCCCCAGCATTTT.

The rearrangement joins TRBV28 to TRBJ1-5; D might be TRBD1 (6 bases). Per the germline V gene, CDR1 is MDHEN and CDR2 is SYDVKM. Trimming pared 5 bases from V and 0 bases from J, leaving 8 bases between. The CDR3 is 14 amino acids. CDR3 nucleotides: TGTGCCAGCAGTAAAGGGGGTAGCAATCAGCCCCAGCATTTT. Translation gives CASSKGGSNQPQHF.

The chain employs TRBV18 and TRBJ1-6, with D possibly TRBD1 on 5 matching bases. Trimming left V 9 bases short and J 2 bases short, with 17 bases between. This CDR3 contains 16 residues. Germline values: CDR1 KGHSH, CDR2 LQKENI. The DNA of the CDR3 is TGTGCCAGTCACGGCCCCCAGGGAACCTATAATTCACCCCTCCACTTT. It encodes CASHGPQGTYNSPLHF.

The chain employs TRBV7-8 and TRBJ1-3, with a weak D call TRBD1 (5 bases). Germline CDR1 reads SGHVS; CDR2 reads FQNEAQ. V lost 6 bases and J 0 bases, leaving 12 bases between the germline ends. The CDR3 runs 15 residues. CDR3 sequence reads: CASSRTGFSGNTIYF. The CDR3 region has the DNA TGTGCCAGCAGTCGTACAGGTTTCTCTGGAAACACCATATATTTT.

This sequence joins TRBV12-5 and TRBJ1-1; the D gene is possibly TRBD1 (5 bases). V was cut by 2 bases and J by 6 bases, with 16 bases left in between. This CDR3 is 15 amino acids long. CDR1 is LGHNT and CDR2 is FRNRAP in the germline V gene. The CDR3 here is CASGLPGGVFSEAFF. CDR3 nucleotides: TGTGCTAGTGGTTTGCCCGGAGGGGTCTTTTCTGAAGCTTTCTTT.

The J gene is TRBJ1-2, the V gene TRBV4-3, with 12 bases aligning to TRBD1. CDR3 length equals 18 residues. Germline V gives CDR1 LGHNA, CDR2 YSLEER. V was pared by 0 bases and J by 4 bases, with 9 bases of the junction left unmatched. Written as DNA, the CDR3 is TGCGCCAGCAGCCAAGATCGGGACAGGGGGCTCATGGGCTATGGCTACACCTTC. It encodes CASSQDRDRGLMGYGYTF.